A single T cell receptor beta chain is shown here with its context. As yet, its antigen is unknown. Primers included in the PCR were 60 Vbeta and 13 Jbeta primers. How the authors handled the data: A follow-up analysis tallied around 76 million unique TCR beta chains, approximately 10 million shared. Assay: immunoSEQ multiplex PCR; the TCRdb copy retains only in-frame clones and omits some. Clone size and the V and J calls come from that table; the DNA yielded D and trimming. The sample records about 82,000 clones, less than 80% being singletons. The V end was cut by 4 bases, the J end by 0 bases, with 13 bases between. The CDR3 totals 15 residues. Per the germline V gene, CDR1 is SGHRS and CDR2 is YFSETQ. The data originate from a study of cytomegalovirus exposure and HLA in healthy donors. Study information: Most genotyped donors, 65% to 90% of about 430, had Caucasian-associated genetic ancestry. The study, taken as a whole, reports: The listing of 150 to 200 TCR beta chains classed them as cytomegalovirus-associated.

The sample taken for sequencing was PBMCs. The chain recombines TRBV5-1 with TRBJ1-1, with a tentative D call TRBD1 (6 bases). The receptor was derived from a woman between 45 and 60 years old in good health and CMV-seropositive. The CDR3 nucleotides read TGCGCCAGCAGCCTTGAGGACAGCATGAACACTGAAGCTTTCTTT. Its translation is CASSLEDSMNTEAFF.